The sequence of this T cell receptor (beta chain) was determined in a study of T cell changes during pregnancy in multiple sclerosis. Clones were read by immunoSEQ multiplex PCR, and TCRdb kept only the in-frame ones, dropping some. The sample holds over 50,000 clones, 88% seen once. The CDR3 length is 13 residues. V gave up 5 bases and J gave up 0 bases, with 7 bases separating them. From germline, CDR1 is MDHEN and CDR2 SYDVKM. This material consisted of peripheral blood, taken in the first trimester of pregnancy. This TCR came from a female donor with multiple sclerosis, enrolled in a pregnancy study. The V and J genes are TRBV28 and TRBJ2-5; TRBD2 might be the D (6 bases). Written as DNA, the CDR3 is TGTGCCAGCAGTGCGGGACACCAAGAGACCCAGTACTTC. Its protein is CASSAGHQETQYF. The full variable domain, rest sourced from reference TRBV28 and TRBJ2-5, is DVKVTQSSRYLVKRTGEKVFLECVQDMDHENMFWYRQDPGLGLRLIYFSYDVKMKEKGDIPEGYSVSREKKERFSLILESASTNQTSMYLCASSAGHQETQYFGPGTRLLVL.